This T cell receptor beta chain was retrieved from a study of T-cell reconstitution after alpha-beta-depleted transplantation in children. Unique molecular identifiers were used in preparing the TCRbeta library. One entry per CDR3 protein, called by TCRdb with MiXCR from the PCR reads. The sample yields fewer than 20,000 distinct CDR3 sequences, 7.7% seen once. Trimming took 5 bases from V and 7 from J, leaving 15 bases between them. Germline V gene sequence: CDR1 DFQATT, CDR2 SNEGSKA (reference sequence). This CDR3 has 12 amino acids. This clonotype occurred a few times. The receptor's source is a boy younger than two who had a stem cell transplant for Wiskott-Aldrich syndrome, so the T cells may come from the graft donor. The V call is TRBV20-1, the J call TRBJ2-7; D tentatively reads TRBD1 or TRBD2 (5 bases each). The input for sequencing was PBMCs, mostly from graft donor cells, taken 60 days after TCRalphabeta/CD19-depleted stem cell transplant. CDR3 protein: CSAYEGTGEQYF. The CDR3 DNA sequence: TGCAGTGCTTACGAGGGGACGGGGGAGCAGTACTTC.